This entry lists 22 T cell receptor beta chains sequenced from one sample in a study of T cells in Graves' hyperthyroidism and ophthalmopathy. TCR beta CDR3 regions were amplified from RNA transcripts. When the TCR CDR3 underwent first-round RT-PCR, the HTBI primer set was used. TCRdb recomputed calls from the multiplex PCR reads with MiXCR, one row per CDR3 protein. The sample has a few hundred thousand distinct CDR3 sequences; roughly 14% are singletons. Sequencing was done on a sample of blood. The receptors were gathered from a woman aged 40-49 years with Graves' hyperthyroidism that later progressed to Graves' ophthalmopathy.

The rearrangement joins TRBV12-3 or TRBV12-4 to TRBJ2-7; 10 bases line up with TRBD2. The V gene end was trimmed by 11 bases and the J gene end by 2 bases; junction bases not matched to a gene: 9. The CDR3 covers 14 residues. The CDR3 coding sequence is TGTGCCTCTCAGGTTAGCGGGGGGCCCTACGAGCAGTACTTC. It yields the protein CASQVSGGPYEQYF.

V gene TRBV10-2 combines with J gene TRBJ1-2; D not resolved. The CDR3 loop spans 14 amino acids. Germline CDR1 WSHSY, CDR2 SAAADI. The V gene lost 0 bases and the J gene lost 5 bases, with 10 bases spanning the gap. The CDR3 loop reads CASSESVGGYGYTF. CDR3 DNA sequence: TGCGCCAGCAGTGAGTCGGTGGGCGGATATGGCTACACCTTC.

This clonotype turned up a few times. The CDR3 loop reads CASSQTTGQGDEKLFF. CDR3 nucleotides: TGCGCCAGCAGCCAAACCACGGGACAGGGGGATGAAAAACTGTTTTTT. The rearrangement uses TRBV4-1 and TRBJ1-4, with 11 bases fitting TRBD1. The CDR3 runs 16 residues. Germline CDR1 is MGHRA and CDR2 is YSYEKL. With 2 bases clipped from V and 6 bases from J, the junction kept 5 bases outside the gene matches.

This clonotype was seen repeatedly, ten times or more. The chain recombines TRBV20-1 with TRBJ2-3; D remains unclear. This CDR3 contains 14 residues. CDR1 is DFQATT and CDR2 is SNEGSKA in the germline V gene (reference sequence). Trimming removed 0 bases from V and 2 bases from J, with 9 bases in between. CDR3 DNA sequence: TGCAGTGCTAGAGACGGACGGTCCACAGATACGCAGTATTTT. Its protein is CSARDGRSTDTQYF.

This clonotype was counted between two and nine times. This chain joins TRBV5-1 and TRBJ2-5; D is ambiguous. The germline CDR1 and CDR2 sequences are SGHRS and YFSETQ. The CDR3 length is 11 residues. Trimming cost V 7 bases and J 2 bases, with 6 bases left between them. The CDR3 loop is CASERQETQYF. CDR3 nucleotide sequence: TGCGCCAGCGAACGTCAAGAGACCCAGTACTTC.

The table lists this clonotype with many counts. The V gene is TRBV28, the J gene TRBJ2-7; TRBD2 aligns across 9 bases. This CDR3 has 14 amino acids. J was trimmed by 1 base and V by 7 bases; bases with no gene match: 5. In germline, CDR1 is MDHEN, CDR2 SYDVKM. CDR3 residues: CASKGAGGSYEQYF. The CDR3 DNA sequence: TGTGCCAGCAAAGGAGCGGGAGGATCCTACGAGCAGTACTTC.

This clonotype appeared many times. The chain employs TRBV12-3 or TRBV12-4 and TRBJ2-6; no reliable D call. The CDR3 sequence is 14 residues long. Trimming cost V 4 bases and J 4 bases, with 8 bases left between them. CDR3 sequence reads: CASSSQTGANVLTF. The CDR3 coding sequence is TGTGCCAGCAGTTCTCAAACAGGGGCCAACGTCCTGACTTTC.

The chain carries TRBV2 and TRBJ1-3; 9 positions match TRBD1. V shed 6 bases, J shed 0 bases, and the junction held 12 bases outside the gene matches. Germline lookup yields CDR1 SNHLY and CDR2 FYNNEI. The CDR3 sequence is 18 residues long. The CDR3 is CASRARGQGLDSGNTIYF. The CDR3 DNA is TGTGCCAGCAGGGCCCGGGGACAGGGACTCGACTCTGGAAACACCATATATTTT. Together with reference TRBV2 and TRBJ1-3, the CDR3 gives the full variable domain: EPEVTQTPSHQVTQMGQEVILRCVPISNHLYFYWYRQILGQKVEFLVSFYNNEISEKSEIFDDQFSVERPDGSNFTLKIRSTKLEDSAMYFCASRARGQGLDSGNTIYFGEGSWLTVV.

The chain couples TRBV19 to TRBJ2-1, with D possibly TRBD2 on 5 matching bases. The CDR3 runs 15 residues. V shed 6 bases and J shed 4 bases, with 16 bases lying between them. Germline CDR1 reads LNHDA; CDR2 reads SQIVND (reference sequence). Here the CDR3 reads CASSRWTEGYNEQFF. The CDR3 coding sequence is TGTGCCAGTAGCCGATGGACTGAGGGATACAATGAGCAGTTCTTC.

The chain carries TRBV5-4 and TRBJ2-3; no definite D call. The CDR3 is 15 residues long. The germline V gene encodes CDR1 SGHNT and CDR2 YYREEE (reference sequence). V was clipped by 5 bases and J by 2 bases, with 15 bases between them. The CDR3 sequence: CASRGLFDHTDTQYF. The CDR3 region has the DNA TGTGCCAGCAGGGGCCTTTTCGACCACACAGATACGCAGTATTTT.

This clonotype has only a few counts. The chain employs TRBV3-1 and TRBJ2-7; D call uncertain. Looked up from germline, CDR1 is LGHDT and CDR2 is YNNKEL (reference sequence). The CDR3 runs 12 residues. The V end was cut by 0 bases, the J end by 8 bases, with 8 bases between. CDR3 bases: TGTGCCAGCAGCCAAGACAGAGACAAGCAGTACTTC. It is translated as CASSQDRDKQYF.

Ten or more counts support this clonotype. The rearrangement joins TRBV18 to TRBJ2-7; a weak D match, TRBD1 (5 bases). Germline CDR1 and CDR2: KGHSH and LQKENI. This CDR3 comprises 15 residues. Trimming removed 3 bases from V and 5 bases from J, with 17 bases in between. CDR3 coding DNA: TGTGCCAGCTCACCTTTACCCACAGGATTGGACGAGCAGTACTTC. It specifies CASSPLPTGLDEQYF.

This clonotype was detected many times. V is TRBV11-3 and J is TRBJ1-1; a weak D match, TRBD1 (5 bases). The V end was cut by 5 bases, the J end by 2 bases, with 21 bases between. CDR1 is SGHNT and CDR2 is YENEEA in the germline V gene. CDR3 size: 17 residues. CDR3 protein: CASSPERYGGSNTEAFF. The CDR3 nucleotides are TGTGCCAGCAGCCCGGAACGGTATGGGGGAAGCAACACTGAAGCTTTCTTT.

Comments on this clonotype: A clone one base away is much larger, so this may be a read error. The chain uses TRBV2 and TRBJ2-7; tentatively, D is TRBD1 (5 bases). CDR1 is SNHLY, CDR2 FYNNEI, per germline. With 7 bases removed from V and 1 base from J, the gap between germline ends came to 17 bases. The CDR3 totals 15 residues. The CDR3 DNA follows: TGTGCCAGCAAGGGAAGACAGTGGAATTCCTACGAGCAGTACTTC. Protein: CASKGRQWNSYEQYF.

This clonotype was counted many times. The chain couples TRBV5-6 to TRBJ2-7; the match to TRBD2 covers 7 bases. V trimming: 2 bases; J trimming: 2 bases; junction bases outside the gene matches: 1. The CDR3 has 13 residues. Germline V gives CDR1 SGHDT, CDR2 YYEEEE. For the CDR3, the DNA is TGTGCCAGCAGCTTTGCGGGAGCCTACGAGCAGTACTTC. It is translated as CASSFAGAYEQYF. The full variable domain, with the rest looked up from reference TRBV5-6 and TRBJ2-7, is DAGVTQSPTHLIKTRGQQVTLRCSPKSGHDTVSWYQQALGQGPQFIFQYYEEEERQRGNFPDRFSGHQFPNYSSELNVNALLLGDSALYLCASSFAGAYEQYFGPGTRLTVT.

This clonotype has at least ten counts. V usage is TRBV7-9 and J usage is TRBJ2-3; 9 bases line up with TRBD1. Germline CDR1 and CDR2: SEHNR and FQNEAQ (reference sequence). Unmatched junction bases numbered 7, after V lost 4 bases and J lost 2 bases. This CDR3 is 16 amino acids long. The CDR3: CASSSRTGALTDTQYF. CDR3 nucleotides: TGTGCCAGCAGCTCGCGGACAGGGGCTCTCACAGATACGCAGTATTTT.

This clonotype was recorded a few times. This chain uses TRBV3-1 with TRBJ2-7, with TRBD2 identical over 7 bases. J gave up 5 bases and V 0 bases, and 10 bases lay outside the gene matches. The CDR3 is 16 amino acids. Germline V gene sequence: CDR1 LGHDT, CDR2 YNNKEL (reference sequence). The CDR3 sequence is CASSQDPLHGGNEQYF. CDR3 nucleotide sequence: TGTGCCAGCAGCCAAGATCCCCTCCACGGGGGGAACGAGCAGTACTTC.

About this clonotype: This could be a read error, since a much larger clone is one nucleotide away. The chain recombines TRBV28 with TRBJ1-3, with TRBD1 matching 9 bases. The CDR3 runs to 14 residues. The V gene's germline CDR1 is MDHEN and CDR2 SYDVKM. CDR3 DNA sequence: TGTGCCAACAGTTTAGTGGGACAGGGTTACACCATATATTTT. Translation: CANSLVGQGYTIYF.

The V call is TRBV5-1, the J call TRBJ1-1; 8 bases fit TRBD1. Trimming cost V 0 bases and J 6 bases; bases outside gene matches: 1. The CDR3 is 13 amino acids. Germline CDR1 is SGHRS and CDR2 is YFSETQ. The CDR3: CASSLGQGSEAFF. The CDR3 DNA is TGCGCCAGCAGCTTGGGACAGGGGTCTGAAGCTTTCTTT.

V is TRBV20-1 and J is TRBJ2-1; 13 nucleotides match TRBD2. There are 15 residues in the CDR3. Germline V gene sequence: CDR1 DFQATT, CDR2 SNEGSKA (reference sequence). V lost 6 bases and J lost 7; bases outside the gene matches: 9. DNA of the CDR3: TGCAGTGCCGCCTTTAGGACTAGCGGGAGTAATGAGCAGTTCTTC. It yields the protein CSAAFRTSGSNEQFF.

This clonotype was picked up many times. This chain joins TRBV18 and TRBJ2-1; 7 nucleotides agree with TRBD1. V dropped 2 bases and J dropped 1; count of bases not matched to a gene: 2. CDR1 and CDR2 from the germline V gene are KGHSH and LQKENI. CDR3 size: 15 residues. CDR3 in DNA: TGTGCCAGCTCACCAAGACAGGGTTCCTACAATGAGCAGTTCTTC. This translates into CASSPRQGSYNEQFF.

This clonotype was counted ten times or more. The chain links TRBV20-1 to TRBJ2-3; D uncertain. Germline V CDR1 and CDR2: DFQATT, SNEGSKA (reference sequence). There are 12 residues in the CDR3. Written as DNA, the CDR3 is TGCCTCCCGGCCCACAAACTGGATACGCAGTATTTT. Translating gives CLPAHKLDTQYF.